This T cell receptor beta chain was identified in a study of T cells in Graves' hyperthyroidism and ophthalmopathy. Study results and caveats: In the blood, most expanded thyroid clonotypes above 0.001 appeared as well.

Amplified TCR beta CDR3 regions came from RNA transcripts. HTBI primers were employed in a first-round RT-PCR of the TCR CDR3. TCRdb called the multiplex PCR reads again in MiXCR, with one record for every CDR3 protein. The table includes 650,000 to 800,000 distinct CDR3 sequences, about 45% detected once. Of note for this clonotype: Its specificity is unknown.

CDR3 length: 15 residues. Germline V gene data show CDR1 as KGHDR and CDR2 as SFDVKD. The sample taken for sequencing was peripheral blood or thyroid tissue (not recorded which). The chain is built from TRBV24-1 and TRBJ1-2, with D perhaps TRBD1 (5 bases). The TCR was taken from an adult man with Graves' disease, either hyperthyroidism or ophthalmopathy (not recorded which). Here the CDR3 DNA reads TGTGCTGACAATTGGGGGACGAACCTTAACTATGGCTACACCTTC. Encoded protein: CADNWGTNLNYGYTF.